Shown below are 3 T cell receptor beta chains from a single sample sequenced in a study of blood T cell repertoires in COVID-19. Generated by immunoSEQ multiplex PCR, the TCRdb table keeps only in-frame clones and is missing some. The sample has some 390,000 clones, approximately 86% seen once. The sample consisted of peripheral blood. The receptors were gathered from a human donor in a cohort sampled during active COVID-19.

The rearrangement links TRBV10-3 to TRBJ2-3; 9 nucleotides line up with TRBD2. The CDR3 runs to 18 residues. Germline V gene lookup returns CDR1 ENHRY and CDR2 SYGVKD. This chain's CDR3 is CAIGGGRALRRIADTQYF. The CDR3 DNA reads as TGTGCAATCGGCGGCGGGAGGGCCTTACGCCGAATCGCAGATACGCAGTATTTT.

This chain joins TRBV18 and TRBJ2-2, with no clear D. The germline CDR1 and CDR2 sequences are KGHSH and LQKENI. The CDR3 has 17 residues. The V gene lost 4 bases and the J gene lost 1 base, with 16 bases spanning the gap. The CDR3 reads CASSLFTQQMNTGELFF. The CDR3 DNA reads TGTGCCAGCTCACTCTTCACACAGCAGATGAACACCGGGGAGCTGTTTTTT.

J is TRBJ2-7 and V is TRBV5-1, with TRBD1 matching over 11 bases. The germline CDR1 and CDR2 sequences are SGHRS and YFSETQ. The CDR3 extends over 16 amino acids. V lost 0 bases to trimming and J lost 3 bases; unmatched junction nucleotides: 5. The CDR3 here is CASSLGTGGMGYEQYF. DNA of the CDR3: TGCGCCAGCAGCTTGGGGACAGGGGGCATGGGCTACGAGCAGTACTTC.